Below, 21 T cell receptor beta chains from the same sample are listed, as sequenced in a study of cytomegalovirus exposure and HLA in healthy donors. The PCR had 60 Vbeta and 13 Jbeta primers. Generated by immunoSEQ multiplex PCR, the TCRdb table keeps only in-frame clones and is missing some. The repertoire consists of under 200,000 clones, with 82% occurring once and the leading ten covering about 1.6%. Sequencing was carried out using PBMCs. The receptors were gathered from a girl aged 10-17 years in good health and CMV-seropositive.

The V gene is TRBV19, the J gene TRBJ2-1; 7 bases line up with TRBD1. V dropped 5 bases and J dropped 0; count of bases not matched to a gene: 4. Germline lookup yields CDR1 LNHDA and CDR2 SQIVND (reference sequence). The length of the CDR3 is 15 residues. CDR3 in amino acids: CASSLGQDSYNEQFF. In DNA form, the CDR3 reads TGTGCCAGTAGTTTAGGACAGGACTCCTACAATGAGCAGTTCTTC.

V and J are TRBV5-4 and TRBJ1-2; no clear D gene. The germline V and J ends were trimmed by 4 bases and 3 bases, with 16 bases remaining between them. This CDR3 region has 15 residues. In germline, CDR1 is SGHNT, CDR2 YYREEE (reference sequence). This CDR3 is CASSRRRGEDYGYTF. In DNA form, the CDR3 reads TGTGCCAGCAGCCGTCGTCGGGGAGAGGACTATGGCTACACCTTC. Supplemented by reference TRBV5-4 and TRBJ1-2, the full variable domain reads ETGVTQSPTHLIKTRGQQVTLRCSSQSGHNTVSWYQQALGQGPQFIFQYYREEENGRGNFPPRFSGLQFPNYSSELNVNALELDDSALYLCASSRRRGEDYGYTFGSGTRLTVV.

V usage is TRBV7-3 and J usage is TRBJ2-1, with D possibly being TRBD1 (5 bases). Trimming left V 3 bases short and J 5 bases short, with 8 bases between. Germline assignment: CDR1 SGHTA and CDR2 FQGTGA. This CDR3 spans 13 amino acids. CDR3 bases: TGTGCCAGCAGCTTGTCACAGGACAATGAGCAGTTCTTC. It translates to CASSLSQDNEQFF.

This clone has a handful of counts. The chain's CDR3 is CASSDSGSSYNEQFF. DNA for the CDR3: TGTGCCAGCAGTGATAGCGGGAGCTCCTACAATGAGCAGTTCTTC. The rearrangement joins TRBV6-1 to TRBJ2-1; 9 positions agree with TRBD2. The germline V gene encodes CDR1 MNHNS and CDR2 SASEGT. The CDR3 has 15 amino acids. V dropped 3 bases and J dropped 0; count of bases not matched to a gene: 0.

This CDR3 reads CASSFRTGINEKLFF. The CDR3 DNA follows: TGTGCCAGCAGCTTCCGGACAGGCATTAATGAAAAACTGTTTTTT. The rearrangement joins TRBV7-9 to TRBJ1-4; 7 bases map to TRBD1. V was pared by 3 bases and J by 4 bases, with 5 bases of the junction left unmatched. In germline, CDR1 is SEHNR, CDR2 FQNEAQ (reference sequence). The CDR3 is 15 amino acids.

This chain links TRBV10-3 with TRBJ2-3; a possible D gene is TRBD2 (6 bases). CDR1 is ENHRY, CDR2 SYGVKD, per germline. Trimming took 6 bases from V and 4 from J, leaving 14 bases between them. The CDR3 runs to 14 residues. CDR3 sequence: CAIRDFGGPDTQYF. CDR3 nucleotide sequence: TGTGCCATCAGGGACTTCGGGGGTCCAGATACGCAGTATTTT.

The rearrangement links TRBV29-1 to TRBJ1-1, with D tentatively TRBD1 (6 bases). CDR1 and CDR2 (germline): SQVTM, ANQGSEA. The CDR3 has 13 amino acids. Trimming cost V 7 bases and J 5 bases, with 17 bases left between them. The CDR3 loop reads CSGTRGLSTEAFF. In DNA form, the CDR3 reads TGCAGCGGGACCAGGGGTTTATCGACTGAAGCTTTCTTT. The entire variable domain, with the rest obtained from reference TRBV29-1 and TRBJ1-1, is as follows: SAVISQKPSRDICQRGTSLTIQCQVDSQVTMMFWYRQQPGQSLTLIATANQGSEATYESGFVIDKFPISRPNLTFSTLTVSNMSPEDSSIYLCSGTRGLSTEAFFGQGTRLTVV.

This chain joins TRBV5-6 and TRBJ1-4; tentative D call: TRBD1 (5 bases). The V gene lost 0 bases and the J gene lost 0 bases, with 9 bases spanning the gap. This CDR3 spans 16 amino acids. Germline lookup yields CDR1 SGHDT and CDR2 YYEEEE. CDR3 in DNA: TGTGCCAGCAGCTTGGTCGACAGTCCAACTAATGAAAAACTGTTTTTT. Its translation: CASSLVDSPTNEKLFF.

The chain couples TRBV6-5 to TRBJ2-7, with 7 nucleotides matching TRBD1. There are 13 residues in the CDR3. Trimming removed 6 bases from V and 6 bases from J; junction bases left unmatched: 8. The germline gives CDR1 MNHEY, CDR2 SVGAGI. CDR3 nucleotide sequence: TGTGCCAGCAGCCAATCTTCAGGGGGCGAGCAGTACTTC. Translating it yields CASSQSSGGEQYF.

V usage is TRBV5-1 and J usage is TRBJ2-1; 12 bases map to TRBD2. Per germline, CDR1 SGHRS and CDR2 YFSETQ. V gave up 0 bases and J gave up 10 bases; unmatched junction bases: 11. CDR3 length: 17 amino acids. The CDR3 loop is CASSLARTSGAAGEQFF. The CDR3 bases are TGCGCCAGCAGCTTGGCCCGGACTAGCGGGGCGGCAGGAGAGCAGTTCTTC. Supplemented by reference TRBV5-1 and TRBJ2-1, the full variable domain reads KAGVTQTPRYLIKTRGQQVTLSCSPISGHRSVSWYQQTPGQGLQFLFEYFSETQRNKGNFPGRFSGRQFSNSRSEMNVSTLELGDSALYLCASSLARTSGAAGEQFFGPGTRLTVL.

This clone has a single count. The chain employs TRBV6-5 and TRBJ1-2; a possible D gene is TRBD1 (6 bases). The germline gives CDR1 MNHEY, CDR2 SVGAGI. Trimming stripped 8 bases from V and 6 bases from J, with 22 bases between. The CDR3 is made up of 15 amino acids. This CDR3 reads CASRAVDRPLNGYTF. The CDR3 DNA reads TGTGCCAGCCGAGCCGTTGACAGGCCCCTGAATGGCTACACCTTC.

The V and J genes are TRBV15 and TRBJ2-7, with a tentative D call TRBD2 (6 bases). Trimming removed 7 bases at V and 4 bases at J, with 17 bases between. CDR1 and CDR2 from the germline V gene are LNHNV and YYDKDF (reference sequence). The CDR3 is made up of 14 amino acids. CDR3 amino acids: CATKAAGEEYEQYF. The DNA of the CDR3 is TGTGCCACCAAAGCAGCGGGCGAAGAATACGAGCAGTACTTC.

The chain carries TRBV7-6 and TRBJ2-1, with 10 bases fitting TRBD2. J gave up 5 bases and V 0 bases, and 4 bases lay outside the gene matches. The CDR3 covers 16 residues. Germline V lookup: CDR1 SGHVS, CDR2 FNYEAQ. The CDR3 reads CASSLAHSGRDNEQFF. CDR3 in DNA: TGTGCCAGCAGCTTAGCGCACAGCGGGAGGGACAATGAGCAGTTCTTC.

V and J are TRBV7-6 and TRBJ2-1, with D possibly being TRBD2 (6 bases). CDR3 size: 15 residues. CDR1 is SGHVS, CDR2 FNYEAQ, per germline. The V and J ends lost 1 base and 10 bases respectively, with 17 bases between them. CDR3 sequence: CASSLVGGTGWEQFF. Written as DNA, the CDR3 is TGTGCCAGCAGCTTAGTCGGCGGGACGGGGTGGGAGCAGTTCTTC.

The V gene is TRBV28, the J gene TRBJ1-5, with D unresolved. V lost 5 bases and J 6 bases, leaving 20 bases between the germline ends. CDR3 length: 16 amino acids. Germline V gives CDR1 MDHEN, CDR2 SYDVKM. The CDR3 DNA reads as TGTGCCAGCAGTCCCTCTCACGGGTCGTATAGTCAGCCCCAGCATTTT. Its translation is CASSPSHGSYSQPQHF. Full variable domain (rest looked up from reference TRBV28 and TRBJ1-5): DVKVTQSSRYLVKRTGEKVFLECVQDMDHENMFWYRQDPGLGLRLIYFSYDVKMKEKGDIPEGYSVSREKKERFSLILESASTNQTSMYLCASSPSHGSYSQPQHFGDGTRLSIL.

About this clone itself: Additional DNA sequences in this sample encode the identical CDR3. The V and J genes are TRBV28 and TRBJ1-1, with TRBD1 as a possible D gene (5 bases). Looked up from germline, CDR1 is MDHEN and CDR2 is SYDVKM. Trimming cost V 2 bases and J 4 bases, with 8 bases left between them. This CDR3 is 13 amino acids long. CDR3 nucleotide sequence: TGTGCCAGCAGTTTAAGGGGCGGCACTGAAGCTTTCTTT. Encoded protein: CASSLRGGTEAFF.

This clone was seen a handful of times. The chain combines TRBV19 with TRBJ1-2; 7 bases fit TRBD1. The CDR3 loop spans 15 amino acids. CDR1 and CDR2 (germline): LNHDA, SQIVND (reference sequence). The junction had 13 bases not matched to a gene; V was cut back by 7 bases and J by 5 bases. The DNA of the CDR3 is TGTGCCAGTAATCTAGCCCAGGGACAGATATATGGCTACACCTTC. The encoded protein is CASNLAQGQIYGYTF.

The chain is built from TRBV15 and TRBJ2-3; D perhaps matches TRBD2 (7 bases). This CDR3 is built from 14 residues. Germline CDR1 is LNHNV and CDR2 is YYDKDF (reference sequence). V shed 8 bases and J shed 0 bases, with 12 bases lying between them. As DNA, the CDR3 is TGTGCCACCTCGCGGGGGCCCAGCACAGATACGCAGTATTTT. As protein: CATSRGPSTDTQYF.

In its sample, this clone was seen once. V is TRBV4-3 and J is TRBJ2-1; D perhaps matches TRBD1 (6 bases). V was cut by 0 bases and J by 3 bases, with 18 bases left in between. In germline, CDR1 is LGHNA, CDR2 YSLEER. This CDR3 is built from 18 residues. The CDR3 loop is CASSQDRGWAGVYNEQFF. The CDR3 bases are TGCGCCAGCAGCCAAGATCGGGGTTGGGCAGGGGTCTACAATGAGCAGTTCTTC.

The V and J genes are TRBV7-6 and TRBJ2-3; possibly TRBD1 for D (5 bases). The germline CDR1 and CDR2 sequences are SGHVS and FNYEAQ. The CDR3 contains 12 residues. Trimming left V 6 bases short and J 7 bases short, with 11 bases between. The DNA for the CDR3 is TGTGCCAGCAGTAACCAGGGAAATACGCAGTATTTT. Protein: CASSNQGNTQYF.

This clone was counted between two and nine times. The chain employs TRBV7-6 and TRBJ2-1; TRBD2 might be the D (5 bases). Germline lookup yields CDR1 SGHVS and CDR2 FNYEAQ. With 6 bases removed from V and 10 bases from J, the gap between germline ends came to 22 bases. The CDR3 length is 15 residues. As DNA, the CDR3 is TGTGCCAGCAGGCCTGGTCCAGCGAACCGAGGGGAGCAGTTCTTC. It is translated as CASRPGPANRGEQFF. The entire variable domain, with the rest obtained from reference TRBV7-6 and TRBJ2-1, is as follows: GAGVSQSPRYKVTKRGQDVALRCDPISGHVSLYWYRQALGQGPEFLTYFNYEAQQDKSGLPNDRFSAERPEGSISTLTIQRTEQRDSAMYRCASRPGPANRGEQFFGPGTRLTVL.